These 15 T cell receptor beta chains originate from one sample sequenced in a study of kidney transplant recipient with SARS-CoV-2 infection. TCRdb reprocessed the reads via MiXCR and lists one record per CDR3 protein. The data hold 200,000 to 300,000 distinct CDR3 sequences, with roughly 26% observed a single time. Sequencing used a blood sample, obtained at baseline and on day 111 from a kidney transplant recipient. The receptors shown here come from a young adult male patient who had COVID-19 and was a kidney transplant recipient. Some T cells may have originated in the graft donor.

Points on this clonotype: A much larger clone lies a single base off, so this may be a read error. The rearrangement uses TRBV4-3 and TRBJ1-2; D not resolved. Germline loops: CDR1 LGHNA, CDR2 YSLEER. This CDR3 has 17 amino acids. The CDR3 region has the DNA TGCGCCAGCAGCTCGCTCTTAGGACGTCGAAAGACCTATGACTACACCTTC. It codes for CASSSLLGRRKTYDYTF.

This clonotype occurred many times. The V gene is TRBV2, the J gene TRBJ2-7; no clear D gene. Trimming shortened V by 9 bases and J by 0 bases, and 21 bases separated the two germline ends. The CDR3 runs 16 residues. Germline lookup yields CDR1 SNHLY and CDR2 FYNNEI. This CDR3 is CASLSQPAGLSYEQYF. The CDR3 nucleotides read TGTGCCAGTCTATCCCAACCGGCAGGCCTCTCCTACGAGCAGTACTTC.

This clonotype was counted at least ten times. This chain connects TRBV7-8 to TRBJ1-2; D gene unclear. Germline V CDR1 and CDR2: SGHVS, FQNEAQ. V lost 5 bases, J lost 4 bases, and 23 bases lay in between. CDR3 length equals 17 residues. The CDR3 region is CASSSHQFTRKTYGYTF. The CDR3 DNA is TGTGCCAGCAGCAGCCATCAGTTTACCCGAAAGACCTATGGCTACACCTTC.

Worth noting for this clonotype: This may be a read error: a much more frequent sequence differs by one nucleotide. This chain uses TRBV3-1 with TRBJ2-4, with 13 bases fitting TRBD2. The J call may be wrong; the DNA end is better matched by TRBJ2-7. Germline assignment: CDR1 LGHDT and CDR2 YNNKEL (reference sequence). CDR3 length: 17 amino acids. The CDR3 reads CASSQEMPGLAGHEQYF. The CDR3 coding sequence is TGTGCCAGCAGCCAAGAGATGCCGGGACTAGCGGGACACGAGCAGTACTTC.

The rearrangement links TRBV3-1 to TRBJ2-5; D gene ambiguous. V lost 5 bases to trimming and J lost 5 bases, with 24 bases between them. CDR3 length: 17 residues. CDR1 and CDR2 from the germline V gene are LGHDT and YNNKEL (reference sequence). The CDR3 reads CASSATPPISFSETQYF. The CDR3 DNA follows: TGTGCCAGCAGCGCAACTCCTCCCATTTCTTTCTCTGAGACCCAGTACTTC.

This clonotype was counted ten times or more. The chain employs TRBV12-5 and TRBJ1-2; D perhaps matches TRBD1 (5 bases). The V gene's germline CDR1 is LGHNT and CDR2 FRNRAP. V shed 5 bases and J shed 4 bases, with 23 bases lying between them. This CDR3 is 17 amino acids long. CDR3 residues: CASGPVNLQGKTYGYTF. Here the CDR3 DNA reads TGTGCTAGTGGTCCGGTAAATTTGCAGGGAAAGACCTATGGCTACACCTTC.

The chain couples TRBV11-3 to TRBJ1-2; D gene uncertain. Germline lookup yields CDR1 SGHNT and CDR2 YENEEA. The CDR3 is 17 residues long. V dropped 5 bases and J dropped 4 bases, with 23 bases sitting between them. The CDR3 reads CASSQRSDLGKAYGYTF. The DNA of the CDR3 is TGTGCCAGCAGCCAGAGAAGCGATCTCGGAAAGGCCTATGGCTACACCTTC. Looking up the rest from reference TRBV11-3 and TRBJ1-2 gives the full variable domain: EAGVVQSPRYKIIEKKQPVAFWCNPISGHNTLYWYLQNLGQGPELLIRYENEEAVDDSQLPKDRFSAERLKGVDSTLKIQPAELGDSAVYLCASSQRSDLGKAYGYTFGSGTRLTVV.

This clonotype occurred a few times. The rearrangement uses TRBV28 and TRBJ2-1; D gene ambiguous. In germline, CDR1 is MDHEN, CDR2 SYDVKM. CDR3 length: 12 amino acids. Trimming cost V 0 bases and J 7 bases, with 4 bases left between them. CDR3 residues: CASSLWANEQFF. CDR3 coding DNA: TGTGCCAGCAGTTTATGGGCGAATGAGCAGTTCTTC.

This clonotype showed up just a few times. The gene calls are TRBV5-1 and TRBJ2-5, with D perhaps matching TRBD1 (5 bases). CDR1 SGHRS and CDR2 YFSETQ come from the germline V gene. CDR3 size: 16 residues. V was clipped by 2 bases and J by 5 bases, with 19 bases between them. The CDR3 DNA is TGCGCCAGCAGCTTCGCGGACAAATTATCGCGGGAGACCCAGTACTTC. As protein: CASSFADKLSRETQYF.

This clonotype was found once. This may stem from a read error, because a much larger clone lies one nucleotide away. This chain connects TRBV12-3 or TRBV12-4 to TRBJ2-5; 12 bases line up with TRBD2. V gave up 8 bases and J gave up 2 bases; unmatched junction bases: 15. This CDR3 has 18 residues. The CDR3 protein is CASGPGLAGWATQETQYF. The CDR3 DNA is TGTGCCAGCGGTCCTGGACTAGCGGGATGGGCCACACAAGAGACCCAGTACTTC.

In the case of this clonotype: With a much larger clone just one base away, this may be a read error. The genes are TRBV14 and TRBJ2-4; a possible D gene is TRBD2 (6 bases). This CDR3 has 13 residues. Trimming cost V 8 bases and J 6 bases, with 14 bases left between them. Germline CDR1 SGHDN, CDR2 FVKESK. This CDR3 reads CASGVAGINIQYF. CDR3 coding DNA: TGTGCCAGCGGCGTCGCGGGGATAAACATTCAGTACTTC.

In its sample, this clonotype was seen a few times. The chain is built from TRBV19 and TRBJ1-1; TRBD1 is a possible D gene (6 bases). Deletions cut 0 bases from V and 10 bases from J, with 21 bases between. Per the germline V gene, CDR1 is LNHDA and CDR2 is SQIVND (reference sequence). The length of the CDR3 is 16 residues. CDR3 region: CASSIDLSRGRERAFF. Written as DNA, the CDR3 is TGTGCCAGTAGTATAGATCTCTCCCGGGGGCGGGAAAGAGCTTTCTTT. Drawing the rest from reference TRBV19 and TRBJ1-1, the complete variable domain is DGGITQSPKYLFRKEGQNVTLSCEQNLNHDAMYWYRQDPGQGLRLIYYSQIVNDFQKGDIAEGYSVSREKKESFPLTVTSAQKNPTAFYLCASSIDLSRGRERAFFGQGTRLTVV.

On this clonotype: It may be a read error: a sequence one base away is much more abundant. The final CDR3 position lacks the conserved phenylalanine or tryptophan, pointing to a likely read error. The rearrangement links TRBV5-6 to TRBJ2-7; TRBD1 agrees at 7 bases. From germline, CDR1 is SGHDT and CDR2 YYEEEE. Trimming removed 2 bases from V and 4 bases from J; junction bases left unmatched: 12. The CDR3 has 16 residues. The CDR3 is CASSFYRGGGSYEQYL. The CDR3, as DNA: TGTGCCAGCAGCTTTTACAGGGGCGGAGGTTCATACGAGCAGTACCTC.

This clonotype was recorded at least ten times. The chain employs TRBV9 and TRBJ1-2; D remains unclear. Trimming removed 7 bases from V and 4 bases from J, with 23 bases in between. The CDR3 contains 16 residues. Per the germline V gene, CDR1 is SGDLS and CDR2 is YYNGEE. CDR3 in DNA: TGTGCCAGCTTCACGCAGTACTCAAGAAAGACCTATGGCTACACCTTC. Translation: CASFTQYSRKTYGYTF.

In this sample, this clonotype turned up many times. The chain couples TRBV29-1 to TRBJ2-7; 9 bases line up with TRBD1. V lost 5 bases to trimming and J lost 2 bases; unmatched junction nucleotides: 1. CDR1 is SQVTM and CDR2 is ANQGSEA in the germline V gene. This CDR3 contains 12 residues. CDR3 in amino acids: CSVRTGAYEQYF. In DNA form, the CDR3 reads TGCAGCGTTAGGACAGGGGCCTACGAGCAGTACTTC.